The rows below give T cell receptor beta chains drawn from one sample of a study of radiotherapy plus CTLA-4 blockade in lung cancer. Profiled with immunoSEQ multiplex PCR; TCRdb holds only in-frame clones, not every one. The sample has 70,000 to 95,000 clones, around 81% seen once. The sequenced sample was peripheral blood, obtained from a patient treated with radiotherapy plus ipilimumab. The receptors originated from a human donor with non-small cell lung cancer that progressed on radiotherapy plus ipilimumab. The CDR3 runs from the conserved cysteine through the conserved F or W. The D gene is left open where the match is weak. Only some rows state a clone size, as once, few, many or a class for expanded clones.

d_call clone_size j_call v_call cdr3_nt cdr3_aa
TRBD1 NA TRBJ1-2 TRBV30 TGTGCCTGGATTTGGGCTGGGACAGGGCCTTCGGGGGGCTACACCTTC CAWIWAGTGPSGGYTF
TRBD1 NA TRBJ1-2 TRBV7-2 TGTGCCAGCAGCACTACAGGGGTATTAAACTATGGCTACACCTTC CASSTTGVLNYGYTF
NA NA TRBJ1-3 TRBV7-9 TGTGCCAGCAGCTCTGCGCGCGGGACGGCTGGAAACACCATATATTTT CASSSARGTAGNTIYF
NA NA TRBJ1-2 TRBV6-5 TGTGCCAGCAGTTACGACAGATACTATGGCTACACCTTC CASSYDRYYGYTF
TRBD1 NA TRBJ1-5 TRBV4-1 TGCGCCAGCAGCCAGAGCCAAGGGACAGGGCAACCGCCCCAGCATTTT CASSQSQGTGQPPQHF
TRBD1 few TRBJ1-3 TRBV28 TGTGCCAGCAGTCTTGGGACAGGGCGCTCTGGAAACACCATATATTTT CASSLGTGRSGNTIYF
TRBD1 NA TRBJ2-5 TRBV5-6 TGTGCCAGCAGCTACTTCTGGACAGGGCAAGAGACCCAGTACTTC CASSYFWTGQETQYF
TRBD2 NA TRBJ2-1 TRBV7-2 TGTGCCAGCAGCTTTACTAGCGGCCCTGAGCAGTTCTTC CASSFTSGPEQFF
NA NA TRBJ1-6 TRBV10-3 TGTGCCATCAGTCAGTCACAGGGACGAAGGTCACCCCTCCACTTT CAISQSQGRRSPLHF
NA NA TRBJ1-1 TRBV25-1 TGTGCCAGCAGTGAATTCGGGGCGCGAAGGACTGAAGCTTTCTTT CASSEFGARRTEAFF
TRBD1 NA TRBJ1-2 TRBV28 TGTGCCAGCAGCCGAGACAGGGGGTCCTATGGCTACACCTTC CASSRDRGSYGYTF
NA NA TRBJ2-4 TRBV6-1 TGTGCCAGCAGTGAAGTGGGGGTCCTGGCCAAAAACATTCAGTACTTC CASSEVGVLAKNIQYF
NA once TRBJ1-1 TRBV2 TGTGCCAGCAGAACGACGGGAGAAGCTTTCTTT CASRTTGEAFF
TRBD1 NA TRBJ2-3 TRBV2 TGTGCCAGCAGTTTGGGACAGGGAACAGATACGCAGTATTTT CASSLGQGTDTQYF
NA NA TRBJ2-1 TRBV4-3 TGCGCCAGCAGCCAAGATGGGCTAGCCTCGCGGGATGAGCAGTTCTTC CASSQDGLASRDEQFF
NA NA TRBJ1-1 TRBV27 TGTGCCAGCAGTTTTTGGGGGGGCACTGAAGCTTTCTTT CASSFWGGTEAFF
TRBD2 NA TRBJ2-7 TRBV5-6 TGTGCCAGCAGCGGGACGGGAGGCCGGCGGGAGCAGTACTTC CASSGTGGRREQYF
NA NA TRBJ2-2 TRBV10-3 TGTGCCATCAGTGAGTTCGAGGGTAACACCGGGGAGCTGTTTTTT CAISEFEGNTGELFF
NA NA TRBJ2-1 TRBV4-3 TGCGCCAGCAGCCAAGATTGGGGGACTCCCTACAATGAGCAGTTCTTC CASSQDWGTPYNEQFF
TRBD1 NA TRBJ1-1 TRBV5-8 TGTGCCAGCAGCCGGGGACAGGCCGTCTTAGGGAACACTGAAGCTTTCTTT CASSRGQAVLGNTEAFF
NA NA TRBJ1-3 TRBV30 TGTGCCTGGACCCACTCTGGAAACACCATATATTTT CAWTHSGNTIYF
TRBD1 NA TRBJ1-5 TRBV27 TGTGCCAGCAGTTTATCCCAGGGGGGGAATCAGCCCCAGCATTTT CASSLSQGGNQPQHF
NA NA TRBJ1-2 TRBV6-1 TGTGCCAGCACTGCGGGACACCTCTATGGCTACACCTTC CASTAGHLYGYTF
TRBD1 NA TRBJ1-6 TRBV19 TGTGCCAGTACCCGGGACAGGGGGAATTCACCCCTCCACTTT CASTRDRGNSPLHF
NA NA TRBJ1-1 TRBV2 TGTGCCAGCAGTGAATTGGGGTCCACGAACACTGAAGCTTTCTTT CASSELGSTNTEAFF
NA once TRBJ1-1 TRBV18 TGTGCCAGCTCACCACTACAGGGTTTCAATGAAGCTTTCTTT CASSPLQGFNEAFF
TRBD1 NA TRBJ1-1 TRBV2 TGTGCCAGTTCTTTGCAGGGGGCGAACACTGAAGCTTTCTTT CASSLQGANTEAFF
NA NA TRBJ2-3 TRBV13 TGTGCCAGCAGCTTAGTTTTAAGCACAGATACGCAGTATTTT CASSLVLSTDTQYF
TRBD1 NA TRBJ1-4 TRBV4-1 TGCGCCAGCAGCCCAAGTTCCAGGACAGGACCGAAAGAAAAACTGTTTTTT CASSPSSRTGPKEKLFF
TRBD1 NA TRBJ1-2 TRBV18 TGTGCCAGCTCACCCTTCCGGGACAGGGCGGGGACCTTC CASSPFRDRAGTF
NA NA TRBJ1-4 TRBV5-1 TGCGCCAGCAGCTTCGGCAGGGGTCCTAATGAAAAACTGTTTTTT CASSFGRGPNEKLFF
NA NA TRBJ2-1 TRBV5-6 TGTGCCAGCGGAGAAGGGGAGTTCTACAATGAGCAGTTCTTC CASGEGEFYNEQFF
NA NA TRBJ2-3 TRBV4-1 TGCGCCAGCAGCCAAGGCCCGGCGACTGCAGGAAATACGCAGTATTTT CASSQGPATAGNTQYF
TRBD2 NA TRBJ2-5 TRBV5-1 TGCGCCAGCAGCTTCAGCGGGGCCCTTCAAGAGACCCAGTACTTC CASSFSGALQETQYF
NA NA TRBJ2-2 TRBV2 TGTGCCAGCAGCGAAACCCCGACCGGAGGACTATGGCTGTTTTTT CASSETPTGGLWLFF
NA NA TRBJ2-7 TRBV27 TGTGCCAGCAGTTGGGGTTACGAGCAGTACTTC CASSWGYEQYF
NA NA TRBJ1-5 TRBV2 TGTGCCAGCAGTGGAAGGAGACCTAGCAATCAGCCCCAGCATTTT CASSGRRPSNQPQHF
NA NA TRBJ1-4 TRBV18 TGTGCCAGCTCACCTGAAGGGCGTGAAAAACTGTTTTTT CASSPEGREKLFF
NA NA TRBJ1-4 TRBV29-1 TGCAGCGTTGAAGGGGAAAAACTGTTTTTT CSVEGEKLFF
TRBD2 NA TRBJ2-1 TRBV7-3 TGTGCCAGCAGCTTAACGGGACTACCTACCTACAATGAGCAGTTCTTC CASSLTGLPTYNEQFF
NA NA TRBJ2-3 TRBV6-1 TGTGCCAGCAGTTCCTTACAGTCAGATACGCAGTATTTT CASSSLQSDTQYF
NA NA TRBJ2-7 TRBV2 TGTGCCATCGAAGCGGAGCTAGGGGCCCACTACGAGCAGTACTTC CAIEAELGAHYEQYF
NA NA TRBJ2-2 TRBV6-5 TGTGCCAGCCGTATCCCGGGTCCCGGGGAGCTGTTTTTT CASRIPGPGELFF
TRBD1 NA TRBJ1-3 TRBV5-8 TGTGCCAGCAGTAAGGACAGGGCCTCTGGAAACACCATATATTTT CASSKDRASGNTIYF
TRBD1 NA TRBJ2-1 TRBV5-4 TGTGCCAGCAGCTTGGCCTCGGTCGGGACAGGGGTCTACAATGAGCAGTTCTTC CASSLASVGTGVYNEQFF